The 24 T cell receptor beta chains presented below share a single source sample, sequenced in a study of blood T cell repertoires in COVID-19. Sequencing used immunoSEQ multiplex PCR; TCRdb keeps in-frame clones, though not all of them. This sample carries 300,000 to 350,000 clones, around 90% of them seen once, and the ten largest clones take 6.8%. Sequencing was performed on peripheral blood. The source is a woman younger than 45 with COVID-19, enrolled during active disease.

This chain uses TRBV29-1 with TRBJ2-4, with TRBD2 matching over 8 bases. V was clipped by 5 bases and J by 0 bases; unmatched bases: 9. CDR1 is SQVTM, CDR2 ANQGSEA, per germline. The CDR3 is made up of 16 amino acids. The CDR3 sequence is CSVLGRGGIAKNIQYF. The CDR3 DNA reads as TGCAGCGTTCTCGGGAGGGGGGGTATAGCCAAAAACATTCAGTACTTC.

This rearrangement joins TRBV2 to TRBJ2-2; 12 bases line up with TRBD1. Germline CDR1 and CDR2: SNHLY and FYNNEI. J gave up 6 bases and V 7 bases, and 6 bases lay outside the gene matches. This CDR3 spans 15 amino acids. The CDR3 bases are TGTGCCAGCAAACCCGGGACAGGGGGCGCCGGGGAGCTGTTTTTT. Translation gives CASKPGTGGAGELFF. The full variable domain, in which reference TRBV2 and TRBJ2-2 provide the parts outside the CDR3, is EPEVTQTPSHQVTQMGQEVILRCVPISNHLYFYWYRQILGQKVEFLVSFYNNEISEKSEIFDDQFSVERPDGSNFTLKIRSTKLEDSAMYFCASKPGTGGAGELFFGEGSRLTVL.

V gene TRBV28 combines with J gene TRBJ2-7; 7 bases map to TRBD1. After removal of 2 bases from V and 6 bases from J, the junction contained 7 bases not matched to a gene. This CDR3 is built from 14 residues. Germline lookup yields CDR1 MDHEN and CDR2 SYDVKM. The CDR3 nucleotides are TGTGCCAGCAGTTTAGACAGGGTGCTCTCCGAGCAGTACTTC. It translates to CASSLDRVLSEQYF.

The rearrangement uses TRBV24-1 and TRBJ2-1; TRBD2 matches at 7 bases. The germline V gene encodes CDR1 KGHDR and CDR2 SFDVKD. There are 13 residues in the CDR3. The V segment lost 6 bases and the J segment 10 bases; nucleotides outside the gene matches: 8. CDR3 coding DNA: TGTGCCACCAGTCTCTCGGGAGGAGGGGAGCAGTTCTTC. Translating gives CATSLSGGGEQFF.

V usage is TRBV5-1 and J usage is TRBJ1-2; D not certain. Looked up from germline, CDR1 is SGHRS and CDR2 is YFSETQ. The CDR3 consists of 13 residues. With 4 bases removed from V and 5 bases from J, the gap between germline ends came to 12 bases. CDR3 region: CASSVEAVYGYTF. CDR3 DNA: TGCGCCAGCAGCGTCGAGGCCGTTTATGGCTACACCTTC.

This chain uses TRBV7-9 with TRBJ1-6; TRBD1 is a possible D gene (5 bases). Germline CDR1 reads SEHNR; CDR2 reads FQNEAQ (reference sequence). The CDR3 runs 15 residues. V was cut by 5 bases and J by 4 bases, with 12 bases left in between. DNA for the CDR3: TGTGCCAGCAGCCCTACCGACAGTTATAATTCACCCCTCCACTTT. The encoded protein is CASSPTDSYNSPLHF.

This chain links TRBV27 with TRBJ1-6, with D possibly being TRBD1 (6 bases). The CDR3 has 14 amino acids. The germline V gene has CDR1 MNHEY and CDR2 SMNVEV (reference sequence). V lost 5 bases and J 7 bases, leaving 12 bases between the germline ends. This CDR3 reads CASSRTDVNSPLHF. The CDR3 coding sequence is TGTGCCAGCAGTAGGACAGATGTGAATTCACCCCTCCACTTT.

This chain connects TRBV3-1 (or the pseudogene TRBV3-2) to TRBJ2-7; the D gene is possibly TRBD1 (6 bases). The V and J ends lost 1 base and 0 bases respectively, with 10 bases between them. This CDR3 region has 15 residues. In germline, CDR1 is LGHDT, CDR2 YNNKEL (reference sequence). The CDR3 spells CASSQVGTTSYEQYF. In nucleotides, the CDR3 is TGTGCCAGCAGCCAAGTAGGGACAACCTCCTACGAGCAGTACTTC.

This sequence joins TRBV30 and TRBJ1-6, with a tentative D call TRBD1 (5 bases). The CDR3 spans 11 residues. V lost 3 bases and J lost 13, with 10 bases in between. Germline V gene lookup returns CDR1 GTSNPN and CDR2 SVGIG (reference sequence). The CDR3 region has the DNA TGTGCCTGGAGGTTTGGGGGGCCCCTCCACTTT. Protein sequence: CAWRFGGPLHF.

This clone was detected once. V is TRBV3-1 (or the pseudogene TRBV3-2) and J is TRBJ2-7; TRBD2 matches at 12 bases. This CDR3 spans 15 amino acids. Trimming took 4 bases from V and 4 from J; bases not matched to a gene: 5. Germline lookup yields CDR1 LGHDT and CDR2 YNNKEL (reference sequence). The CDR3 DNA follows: TGTGCCAGCAGCCCGACTAGCGGGAGTGGGTACGAGCAGTACTTC. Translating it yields CASSPTSGSGYEQYF.

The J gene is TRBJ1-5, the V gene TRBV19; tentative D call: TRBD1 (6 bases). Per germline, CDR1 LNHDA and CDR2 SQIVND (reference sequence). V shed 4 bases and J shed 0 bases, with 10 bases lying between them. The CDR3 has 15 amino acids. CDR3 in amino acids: CASSTRTDSNQPQHF. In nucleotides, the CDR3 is TGTGCCAGTAGTACGAGGACAGATAGCAATCAGCCCCAGCATTTT.

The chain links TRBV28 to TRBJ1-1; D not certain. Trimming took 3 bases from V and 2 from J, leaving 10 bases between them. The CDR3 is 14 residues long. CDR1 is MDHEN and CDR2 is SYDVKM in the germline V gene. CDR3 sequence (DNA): TGTGCCAGCAGTTTCGGAGGGCGAAACACTGAAGCTTTCTTT. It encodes CASSFGGRNTEAFF.

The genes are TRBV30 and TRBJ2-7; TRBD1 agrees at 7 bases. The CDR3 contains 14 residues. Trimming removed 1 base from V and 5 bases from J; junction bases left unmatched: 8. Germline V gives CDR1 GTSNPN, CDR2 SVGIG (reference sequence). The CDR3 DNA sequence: TGTGCCTGGAGTGAGAGGGGGCCTTGGGACGAGCAGTACTTC. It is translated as CAWSERGPWDEQYF.

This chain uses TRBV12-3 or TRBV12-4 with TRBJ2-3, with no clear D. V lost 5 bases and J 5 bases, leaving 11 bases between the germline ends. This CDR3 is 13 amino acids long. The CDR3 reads CASSPPTRDTQYF. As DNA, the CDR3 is TGTGCCAGCAGTCCTCCAACAAGAGATACGCAGTATTTT.

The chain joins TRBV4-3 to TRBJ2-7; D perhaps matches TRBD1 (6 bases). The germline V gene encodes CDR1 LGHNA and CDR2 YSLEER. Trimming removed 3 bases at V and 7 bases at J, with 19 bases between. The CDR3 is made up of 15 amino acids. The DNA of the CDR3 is TGCGCCAGCAGCCACACCGGGACAACCCCGGGGGAGCAGTACTTC. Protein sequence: CASSHTGTTPGEQYF.

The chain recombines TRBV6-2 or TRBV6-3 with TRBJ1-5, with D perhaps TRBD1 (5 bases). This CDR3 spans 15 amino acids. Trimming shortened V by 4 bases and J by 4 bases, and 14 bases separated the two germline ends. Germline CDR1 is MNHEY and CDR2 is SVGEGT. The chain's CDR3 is CASSSSGGWNQPQHF. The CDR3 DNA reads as TGTGCCAGCAGTTCATCCGGGGGATGGAATCAGCCCCAGCATTTT.

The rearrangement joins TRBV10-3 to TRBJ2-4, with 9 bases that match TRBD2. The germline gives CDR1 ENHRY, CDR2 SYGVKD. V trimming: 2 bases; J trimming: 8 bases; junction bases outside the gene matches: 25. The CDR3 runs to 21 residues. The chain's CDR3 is CAISETSPSLLAGHKGDIQYF. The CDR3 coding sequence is TGTGCCATCAGTGAGACCTCTCCTTCGCTACTAGCGGGCCACAAAGGGGACATTCAGTACTTC.

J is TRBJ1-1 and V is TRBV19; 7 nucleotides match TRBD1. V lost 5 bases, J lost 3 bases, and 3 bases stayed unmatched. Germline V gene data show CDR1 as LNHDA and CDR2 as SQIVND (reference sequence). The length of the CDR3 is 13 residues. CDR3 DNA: TGTGCCAGTAGTGAGGGGGCCGACACTGAAGCTTTCTTT. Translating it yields CASSEGADTEAFF. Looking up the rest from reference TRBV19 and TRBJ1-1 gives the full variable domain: DGGITQSPKYLFRKEGQNVTLSCEQNLNHDAMYWYRQDPGQGLRLIYYSQIVNDFQKGDIAEGYSVSREKKESFPLTVTSAQKNPTAFYLCASSEGADTEAFFGQGTRLTVV.

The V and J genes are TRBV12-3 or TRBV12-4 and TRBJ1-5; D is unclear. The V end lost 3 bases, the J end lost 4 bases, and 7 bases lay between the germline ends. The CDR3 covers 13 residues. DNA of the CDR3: TGTGCCAGCAGTTTGAACGGGAATCAGCCCCAGCATTTT. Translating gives CASSLNGNQPQHF.

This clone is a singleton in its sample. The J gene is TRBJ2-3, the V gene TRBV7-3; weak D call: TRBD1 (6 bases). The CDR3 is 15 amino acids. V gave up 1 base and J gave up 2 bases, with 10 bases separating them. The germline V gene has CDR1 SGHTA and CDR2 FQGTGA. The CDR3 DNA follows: TGTGCCAGCAGCTTAATGGGGGCCGTCACAGATACGCAGTATTTT. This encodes CASSLMGAVTDTQYF.

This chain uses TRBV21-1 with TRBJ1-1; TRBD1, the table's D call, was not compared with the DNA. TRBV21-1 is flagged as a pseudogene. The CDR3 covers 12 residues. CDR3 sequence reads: CAWSTGDNEAFF. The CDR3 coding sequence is TGTGCCTGGTCGACAGGGGATAATGAAGCTTTCTTT.

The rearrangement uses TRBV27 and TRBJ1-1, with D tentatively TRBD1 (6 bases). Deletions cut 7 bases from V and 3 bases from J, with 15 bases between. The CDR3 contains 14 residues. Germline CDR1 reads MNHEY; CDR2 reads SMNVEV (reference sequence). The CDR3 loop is CASKKGQMYTEAFF. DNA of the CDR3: TGTGCCAGCAAGAAAGGACAGATGTACACTGAAGCTTTCTTT.

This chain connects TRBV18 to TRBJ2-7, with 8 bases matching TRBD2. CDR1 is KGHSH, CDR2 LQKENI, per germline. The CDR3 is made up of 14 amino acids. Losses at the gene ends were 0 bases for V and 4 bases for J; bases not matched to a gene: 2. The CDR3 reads CASSPPRLAYEQYF. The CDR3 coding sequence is TGTGCCAGCTCACCACCGAGACTAGCGTACGAGCAGTACTTC.

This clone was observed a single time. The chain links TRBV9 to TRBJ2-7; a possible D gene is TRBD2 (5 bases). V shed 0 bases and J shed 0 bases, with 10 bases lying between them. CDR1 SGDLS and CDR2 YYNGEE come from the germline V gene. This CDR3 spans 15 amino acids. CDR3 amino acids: CASSVAGSSSYEQYF. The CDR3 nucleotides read TGTGCCAGCAGCGTAGCGGGATCCAGCTCCTACGAGCAGTACTTC.